The T cell receptor (beta chain) described here comes from a study of T cells expressing NK-cell markers. Study as a whole: Each TCR beta repertoire originated in sorted T cells that were CD3+CD56+NKG2C+, CD3+CD56+NKG2C- or CD3+CD56-NKG2C+. Seven HCMV-seropositive donors and one seronegative donor made up the eight sequenced donors.

Germline V gives CDR1 WSHSY, CDR2 SAAADI. The CDR3 is made up of 12 amino acids. 5'RACE template switching built TCR beta cDNA with unique molecular identifiers. TCRdb re-analyzed the 5' RACE reads; it lists each CDR3 protein once, without DNA. The table lists about 450,000 distinct CDR3 sequences. Points on this clonotype: Its antigen is still unknown.

General study results and limits: The leading position in the CD3+CD56-NKG2C+ fraction of a few donors also went to these clonotypes.

J is TRBJ1-2 and V is TRBV10-2; TCRdb's assignment of TRBD1 cannot be checked, as there is no DNA. Material for sequencing was blood T cells: a sorted CD56 or NKG2C T cell subset, CD4+ or CD8+ T cells, or bulk PBMC T cells (not recorded which). The clonotype was recovered from a woman aged 18 to 75 in good health. The CDR3 region is CARPGQPYGYTF.